Shown below are 32 T cell receptor beta chains from a single sample sequenced in a study of chemoradiotherapy in HPV16-positive cancers. Using immunoSEQ multiplex PCR, the repertoire was profiled, and TCRdb retains in-frame clones only, with some absent. Altogether about 68,000 clones are present, roughly 86% being singletons, with the ten largest covering 4% to 5%. The sequenced sample was blood, obtained from a patient who underwent chemoradiotherapy. These TCRs come from a human donor with HPV-associated anogenital cancer.

This sequence joins TRBV5-1 and TRBJ2-3; tentatively, D is TRBD2 (6 bases). V shed 0 bases and J shed 4 bases, with 15 bases lying between them. CDR1 and CDR2 (germline): SGHRS, YFSETQ. This CDR3 is built from 16 residues. The CDR3 spells CASSLVLTRGADTQYF. CDR3 nucleotide sequence: TGCGCCAGCAGCTTGGTCTTGACTAGGGGCGCAGATACGCAGTATTTT.

Here the CDR3 DNA reads TGCAGCCTCCATGACACATACACTGAAGCTTTCTTT. This codes for CSLHDTYTEAFF. The rearrangement joins TRBV29-1 to TRBJ1-1; D is ambiguous. The CDR3 runs 12 residues. In germline, CDR1 is SQVTM, CDR2 ANQGSEA. Trimming pared 8 bases from V and 3 bases from J, leaving 13 bases between.

The gene calls are TRBV16 and TRBJ1-1; 8 bases align to TRBD1. From germline, CDR1 is KGHSY and CDR2 FQNENV. This CDR3 is built from 15 residues. With 0 bases clipped from V and 8 bases from J, the junction kept 8 bases outside the gene matches. DNA of the CDR3: TGTGCCAGCAGCCAATCGGTTCAGGGGGCGAGGGAAGCTTTCTTT. Translating gives CASSQSVQGAREAFF. The full variable domain, with the rest looked up from reference TRBV16 and TRBJ1-1, is GEEVAQTPKHLVRGEGQKAKLYCAPIKGHSYVFWYQQVLKNEFKFLISFQNENVFDETGMPKERFSAKCLPNSPCSLEIQATKLEDSAVYFCASSQSVQGAREAFFGQGTRLTVV.

V and J are TRBV9 and TRBJ2-6; D remains unclear. The CDR3 totals 16 residues. Germline CDR1 reads SGDLS; CDR2 reads YYNGEE. V lost 0 bases to trimming and J lost 0 bases, with 7 bases between them. The CDR3 loop is CASSVGRSSGANVLTF. The CDR3, as DNA: TGTGCCAGCAGCGTAGGGCGGTCCTCTGGGGCCAACGTCCTGACTTTC.

This chain uses TRBV11-2 with TRBJ1-6; TRBD1 aligns across 7 bases. CDR1 and CDR2 (germline): SGHAT, FQNNGV. The CDR3 runs 15 residues. V dropped 5 bases and J dropped 9; count of bases not matched to a gene: 10. As DNA, the CDR3 is TGTGCCAGCAGCATTCAGGGACGACAGGGTTCACCCCTCCACTTT. This encodes CASSIQGRQGSPLHF.

The CDR3 sequence: CASSEAARGREQYF. As DNA, the CDR3 is TGTGCCAGCAGTGAAGCGGCCAGGGGACGCGAGCAGTACTTC. The chain combines TRBV6-1 with TRBJ2-7; the D gene is possibly TRBD1 (6 bases). Germline V CDR1 and CDR2: MNHNS, SASEGT. Trimming cost V 0 bases and J 6 bases, with 12 bases left between them. This CDR3 spans 14 amino acids.

The chain uses TRBV6-9 and TRBJ1-2, with a weak D call TRBD1 (5 bases). V gave up 5 bases and J gave up 3 bases, with 16 bases separating them. Germline CDR1 reads MNHGY; CDR2 reads SVAAGI. The CDR3 has 15 amino acids. The CDR3 here is CASSHRGTRYYGYTF. The CDR3 DNA reads as TGTGCCAGCAGTCATCGCGGGACCAGGTACTATGGCTACACCTTC.

The genes are TRBV6-4 and TRBJ1-6; the match to TRBD1 covers 9 bases. The germline V gene has CDR1 MRHNA and CDR2 SNTAGT. The CDR3 runs 15 residues. After removal of 2 bases from V and 7 bases from J, the junction contained 3 bases not matched to a gene. This CDR3 is CASSDGGTGNSPLHF. Written as DNA, the CDR3 is TGTGCCAGCAGTGACGGCGGGACAGGGAATTCACCCCTCCACTTT.

The J gene is TRBJ2-7, the V gene TRBV19, with 8 bases aligning to TRBD2. V gave up 3 bases and J gave up 3 bases; unmatched junction bases: 7. This CDR3 has 15 amino acids. Germline-derived CDR1 and CDR2 are LNHDA and SQIVND (reference sequence). CDR3 region: CASSIGGGSNYEQYF. The CDR3 nucleotides read TGTGCCAGTAGTATCGGGGGGGGCAGTAACTACGAGCAGTACTTC.

In this sample, this clone turned up once. The genes are TRBV10-3 and TRBJ2-1; 11 bases agree with TRBD2. Trimming cost V 3 bases and J 9 bases; bases outside gene matches: 10. The CDR3 contains 16 residues. Per germline, CDR1 ENHRY and CDR2 SYGVKD. The CDR3 DNA reads as TGTGCCATCAGTGACCCTAGCGGGGGGCCTCTGACTGAGCAGTTCTTC. Translated: CAISDPSGGPLTEQFF.

The rearrangement links TRBV5-8 to TRBJ1-2; D is ambiguous. The CDR3 runs to 14 residues. Per the germline V gene, CDR1 is SGHTS and CDR2 is YDEGEE. Trimming removed 1 base at V and 6 bases at J, with 13 bases between. The CDR3: CASSLNIRGNGYTF. CDR3 nucleotides: TGTGCCAGCAGCTTGAACATTCGGGGAAATGGCTACACCTTC.

The gene calls are TRBV5-1 and TRBJ2-7; 15 bases map to TRBD2. The germline V gene encodes CDR1 SGHRS and CDR2 YFSETQ. The CDR3 runs to 18 residues. The junction had 15 bases not matched to a gene; V was cut back by 0 bases and J by 11 bases. This CDR3 is CASSLGTGTSGGSGSEYF. For the CDR3, the DNA is TGCGCCAGCAGCTTGGGGACCGGGACTAGCGGGGGGTCCGGCAGTGAGTACTTC.

The CDR3 bases are TGCGCCAGCAGCTTGGCCACAGGGCAGCCCCAGCATTTT. Protein sequence: CASSLATGQPQHF. This sequence joins TRBV5-1 and TRBJ1-5; TRBD1 might be the D (6 bases). The V and J ends lost 0 bases and 7 bases respectively, with 8 bases between them. This CDR3 has 13 residues. The V gene's germline CDR1 is SGHRS and CDR2 YFSETQ.

The chain links TRBV10-1 to TRBJ2-7, with D hard to call. V was cut by 2 bases and J by 2 bases, with 4 bases left in between. Per the germline V gene, CDR1 is WNHNN and CDR2 is SYGVQD (reference sequence). The CDR3 sequence is 12 residues long. In DNA form, the CDR3 reads TGCGCCAGCAGTGAGCGCGCCTACGAGCAGTACTTC. Translating it yields CASSERAYEQYF.

CDR3 in DNA: TGTGCCAGCTCGGGGTCCTGGACAGGGCTGGACGAGCAGTACTTC. This codes for CASSGSWTGLDEQYF. The genes are TRBV18 and TRBJ2-7; 8 bases line up with TRBD1. Germline values: CDR1 KGHSH, CDR2 LQKENI. V lost 6 bases to trimming and J lost 5 bases; unmatched junction nucleotides: 12. This CDR3 region has 15 residues.

The rearrangement links TRBV5-4 to TRBJ1-6; D remains unclear. V gave up 0 bases and J gave up 7 bases, with 11 bases separating them. Germline CDR1 and CDR2: SGHNT and YYREEE (reference sequence). This CDR3 is 15 amino acids long. CDR3 in amino acids: CASSLVGMGNSPLHF. CDR3 nucleotide sequence: TGTGCCAGCAGCTTGGTCGGCATGGGCAATTCACCCCTCCACTTT.

The chain uses TRBV7-8 and TRBJ1-4, with 9 nucleotides matching TRBD1. CDR1 is SGHVS and CDR2 is FQNEAQ in the germline V gene. Trimming removed 4 bases from V and 0 bases from J; junction bases left unmatched: 9. CDR3 size: 18 residues. The DNA for the CDR3 is TGTGCCAGCAGCTATAGGACAGGGGTTTTAACAACTAATGAAAAACTGTTTTTT. Its protein is CASSYRTGVLTTNEKLFF. The entire variable domain, with the rest obtained from reference TRBV7-8 and TRBJ1-4, is as follows: GAGVSQSPRYKVAKRGQDVALRCDPISGHVSLFWYQQALGQGPEFLTYFQNEAQLDKSGLPSDRFFAERPEGSVSTLKIQRTQQEDSAVYLCASSYRTGVLTTNEKLFFGSGTQLSVL.

This clone appeared once. The chain employs TRBV29-1 and TRBJ1-4; possible D gene TRBD1, 6 bases. Germline V CDR1 and CDR2: SQVTM, ANQGSEA. The CDR3 is 14 residues long. Trimming shortened V by 4 bases and J by 0 bases, and 9 bases separated the two germline ends. CDR3 in amino acids: CSVGTDATNEKLFF. The CDR3 bases are TGCAGCGTTGGGACAGATGCAACTAATGAAAAACTGTTTTTT.

V gene TRBV27 combines with J gene TRBJ1-2, with a possible D match to TRBD1 (6 bases). V was pared by 6 bases and J by 4 bases, with 15 bases between. CDR3 length: 14 residues. CDR1 MNHEY and CDR2 SMNVEV come from the germline V gene (reference sequence). The CDR3 loop reads CASSLQGEGYGYTF. The DNA of the CDR3 is TGTGCCAGCAGCTTACAGGGAGAGGGCTATGGCTACACCTTC.

This clone has just a few counts. The V gene is TRBV2, the J gene TRBJ1-1; D is undetermined. Trimming cost V 4 bases and J 1 base, with 7 bases left between them. Germline lookup yields CDR1 SNHLY and CDR2 FYNNEI. CDR3 length equals 13 residues. Written as DNA, the CDR3 is TGTGCCAGCAGTGTCGAGCGGAACACTGAAGCTTTCTTT. Translated, it gives CASSVERNTEAFF.

The gene calls are TRBV30 and TRBJ1-1, with D unclear. The germline V and J ends were trimmed by 4 bases and 0 bases, with 6 bases remaining between them. The germline V gene has CDR1 GTSNPN and CDR2 SVGIG (reference sequence). This CDR3 is built from 12 residues. The CDR3 region is CAWKPMNTEAFF. As DNA, the CDR3 is TGTGCCTGGAAACCGATGAACACTGAAGCTTTCTTT.

V usage is TRBV29-1 and J usage is TRBJ1-2; 8 nucleotides align to TRBD1. This CDR3 is built from 15 residues. Germline lookup yields CDR1 SQVTM and CDR2 ANQGSEA. With V trimmed by 4 bases and J by 2 bases, 9 bases remained unmatched. Written as DNA, the CDR3 is TGCAGCGTTGTATCCCCTCAGGGGGCCAACTATGGCTACACCTTC. It is translated as CSVVSPQGANYGYTF.

This chain links TRBV19 with TRBJ2-7; D not certain. The ends were cut back, 5 bases at V and 3 bases at J, with 11 bases in the middle. This CDR3 contains 13 residues. The V gene's germline CDR1 is LNHDA and CDR2 SQIVND (reference sequence). The CDR3 region has the DNA TGTGCCAGTAGTCCCGGGCCTGGCTACGAGCAGTACTTC. Amino acid sequence: CASSPGPGYEQYF.

The chain joins TRBV19 to TRBJ2-7, with 7 bases fitting TRBD2. V lost 4 bases and J lost 3; bases outside the gene matches: 9. Looked up from germline, CDR1 is LNHDA and CDR2 is SQIVND (reference sequence). This CDR3 has 15 residues. The CDR3 reads CASSTAGGGDYEQYF. The CDR3 DNA reads TGTGCCAGTAGTACCGCTGGGGGGGGAGACTACGAGCAGTACTTC.

The chain has TRBV6-6 and TRBJ1-1; tentatively, D is TRBD1 (5 bases). The V end was cut by 7 bases, the J end by 10 bases, with 22 bases between. CDR1 is MNHNY and CDR2 is SVGAGI in the germline V gene (reference sequence). The CDR3 covers 14 residues. This CDR3 reads CASTQGRTKGRAFF. CDR3 nucleotides: TGTGCCAGCACTCAGGGCAGGACCAAGGGTAGAGCTTTCTTT.

In nucleotides, the CDR3 is TGTGCCAGTAGCGGTAGAGGGGCGGGGGGCGTTGGAGAGACCCAGTACTTC. Translation gives CASSGRGAGGVGETQYF. V gene TRBV19 combines with J gene TRBJ2-5; 8 nucleotides agree with TRBD2. The CDR3 is 17 amino acids. Germline lookup yields CDR1 LNHDA and CDR2 SQIVND (reference sequence). V shed 6 bases, J shed 4 bases, and the junction held 16 bases outside the gene matches. Drawing the rest from reference TRBV19 and TRBJ2-5, the complete variable domain is DGGITQSPKYLFRKEGQNVTLSCEQNLNHDAMYWYRQDPGQGLRLIYYSQIVNDFQKGDIAEGYSVSREKKESFPLTVTSAQKNPTAFYLCASSGRGAGGVGETQYFGPGTRLLVL.

The V call is TRBV10-2, the J call TRBJ2-7; D gene unclear. CDR3 size: 14 residues. Germline V gene sequence: CDR1 WSHSY, CDR2 SAAADI. The ends were cut back, 3 bases at V and 2 bases at J, with 11 bases in the middle. The CDR3 region is CASSEVQVPYEQYF. Here the CDR3 DNA reads TGCGCCAGCAGTGAAGTGCAGGTGCCCTACGAGCAGTACTTC.

The chain combines TRBV15 with TRBJ1-2; unclear D gene. The CDR3 extends over 16 amino acids. Trimming shortened V by 0 bases and J by 1 base, and 12 bases separated the two germline ends. The germline V gene encodes CDR1 LNHNV and CDR2 YYDKDF (reference sequence). The CDR3 reads CATSRDSGRNNYGYTF. CDR3 in DNA: TGTGCCACCAGCAGAGATTCCGGACGTAATAACTATGGCTACACCTTC.

This sequence joins TRBV6-5 and TRBJ2-4; D might be TRBD1 or TRBD2, each matching 5 bases. Germline V lookup: CDR1 MNHEY, CDR2 SVGAGI. With 4 bases removed from V and 2 bases from J, the gap between germline ends came to 9 bases. This CDR3 comprises 14 residues. This CDR3 reads CASSFGGTKNIQYF. CDR3 bases: TGTGCCAGCAGTTTTGGGGGAACCAAAAACATTCAGTACTTC.

V usage is TRBV2 and J usage is TRBJ2-1; 7 bases match TRBD2. The CDR3 totals 15 residues. Germline V gives CDR1 SNHLY, CDR2 FYNNEI. The trim removed 2 bases at V and 3 bases at J, leaving 4 bases unmatched. The CDR3 here is CASSEIRDYYNEQFF. The CDR3 coding sequence is TGTGCCAGCAGTGAAATTCGGGACTACTACAATGAGCAGTTCTTC.

The gene calls are TRBV6-5 and TRBJ1-3; D is undetermined. CDR1 MNHEY and CDR2 SVGAGI come from the germline V gene. V dropped 6 bases and J dropped 0 bases, with 12 bases sitting between them. This CDR3 has 15 amino acids. CDR3 sequence (DNA): TGTGCCAGCAGCGCCACCTTTGGCTCTGGAAACACCATATATTTT. Translation: CASSATFGSGNTIYF.

The rearrangement uses TRBV11-2 and TRBJ2-1, with 8 bases matching TRBD1. The CDR3 runs 12 residues. The junction had 3 bases not matched to a gene; V was cut back by 5 bases and J by 9 bases. Per the germline V gene, CDR1 is SGHAT and CDR2 is FQNNGV. CDR3 in DNA: TGTGCCAGCAGCCTTGACAGGGGTGAGCAGTTCTTC. Its translation: CASSLDRGEQFF.